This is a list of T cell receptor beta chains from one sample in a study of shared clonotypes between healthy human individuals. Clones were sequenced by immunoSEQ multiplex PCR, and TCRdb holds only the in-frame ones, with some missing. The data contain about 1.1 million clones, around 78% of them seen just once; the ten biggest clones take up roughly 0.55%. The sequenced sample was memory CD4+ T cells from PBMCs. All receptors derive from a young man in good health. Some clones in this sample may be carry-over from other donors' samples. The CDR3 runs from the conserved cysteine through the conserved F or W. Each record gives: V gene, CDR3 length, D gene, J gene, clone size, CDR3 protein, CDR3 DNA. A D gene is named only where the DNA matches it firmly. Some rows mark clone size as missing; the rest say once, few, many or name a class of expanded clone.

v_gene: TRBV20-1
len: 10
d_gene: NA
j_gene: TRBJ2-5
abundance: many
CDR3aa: CSASHETQYF
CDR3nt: TGCAGTGCTAGTCACGAGACCCAGTACTTC

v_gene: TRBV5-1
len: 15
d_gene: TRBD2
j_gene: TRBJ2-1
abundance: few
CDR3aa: CASSATGTSANEQFF
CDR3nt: TGCGCCAGCAGCGCTACCGGGACTAGCGCTAATGAGCAGTTCTTC

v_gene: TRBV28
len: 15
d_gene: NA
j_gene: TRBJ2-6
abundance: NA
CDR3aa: CASSSGASGANVLTF
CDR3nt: TGTGCCAGCAGTTCAGGGGCGTCTGGGGCCAACGTCCTGACTTTC

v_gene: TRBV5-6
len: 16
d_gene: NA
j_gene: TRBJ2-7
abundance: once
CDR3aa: CASSLIIGERSYEQYF
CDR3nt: TGTGCCAGCAGCTTGATAATCGGCGAGAGGTCCTACGAGCAGTACTTC

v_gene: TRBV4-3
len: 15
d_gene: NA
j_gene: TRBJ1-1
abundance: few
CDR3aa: CASSQDDYPGTEAFF
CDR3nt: TGCGCCAGCAGCCAGGACGACTATCCGGGGACTGAAGCTTTCTTT

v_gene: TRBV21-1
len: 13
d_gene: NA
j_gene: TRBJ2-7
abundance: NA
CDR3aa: CASSKGETDPRYF
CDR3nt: TGTGCCAGCAGCAAAGGGGAGACAGATCCTAGATACTTC

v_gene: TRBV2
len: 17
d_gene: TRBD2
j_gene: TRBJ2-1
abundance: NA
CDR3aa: CASSEAGPASGIYEQFF
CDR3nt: TGTGCCAGCAGTGAAGCCGGGCCGGCTAGCGGGATCTATGAGCAGTTCTTC

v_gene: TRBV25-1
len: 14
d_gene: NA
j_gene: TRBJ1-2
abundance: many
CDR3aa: CASSESSGSYGYTF
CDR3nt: TGTGCCAGCAGTGAATCTTCAGGGTCATATGGCTACACCTTC

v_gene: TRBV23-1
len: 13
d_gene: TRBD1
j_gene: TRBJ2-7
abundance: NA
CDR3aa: CASTRQGPYEQYF
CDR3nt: TGCGCCAGCACCCGACAGGGGCCCTACGAGCAGTACTTC

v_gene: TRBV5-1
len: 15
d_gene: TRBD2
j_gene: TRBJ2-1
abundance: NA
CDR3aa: CASSFGAGAGDEQFF
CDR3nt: TGCGCCAGCAGCTTCGGGGCGGGAGCCGGCGATGAGCAGTTCTTC

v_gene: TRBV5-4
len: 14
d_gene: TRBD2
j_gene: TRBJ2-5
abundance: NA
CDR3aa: CASSPPGTSGPPYF
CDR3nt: TGTGCCAGCAGCCCCCCCGGGACTAGCGGGCCCCCGTACTTC

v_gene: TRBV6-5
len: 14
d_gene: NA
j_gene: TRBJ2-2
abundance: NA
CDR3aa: CASREGRTTGELFF
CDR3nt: TGTGCCAGCAGGGAGGGACGGACGACCGGGGAGCTGTTTTTT

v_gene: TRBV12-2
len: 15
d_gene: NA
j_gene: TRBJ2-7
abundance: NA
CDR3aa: CASRLDRGSPYEQYF
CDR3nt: TGTGCAAGTCGCCTCGACAGGGGATCACCCTACGAGCAGTACTTC

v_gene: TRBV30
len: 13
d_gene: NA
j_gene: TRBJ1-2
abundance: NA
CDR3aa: CAWSRDGNYGYTF
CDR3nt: TGTGCCTGGTCCCGGGACGGTAACTATGGCTACACCTTC

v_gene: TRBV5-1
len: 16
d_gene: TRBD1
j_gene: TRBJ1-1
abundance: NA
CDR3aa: CASSPRGQGEGTEAFF
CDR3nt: TGCGCCAGCAGCCCCCGGGGACAGGGTGAGGGCACTGAAGCTTTCTTT

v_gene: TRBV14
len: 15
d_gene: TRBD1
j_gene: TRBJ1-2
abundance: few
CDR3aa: CASSQVGTGVYGYTF
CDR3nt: TGTGCCAGCAGCCAAGTAGGGACAGGGGTCTATGGCTACACCTTC

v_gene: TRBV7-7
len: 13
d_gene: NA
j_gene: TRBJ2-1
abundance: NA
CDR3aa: CASSPGQYNEQFF
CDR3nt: TGTGCCAGCAGCCCGGGACAATACAATGAGCAGTTCTTC

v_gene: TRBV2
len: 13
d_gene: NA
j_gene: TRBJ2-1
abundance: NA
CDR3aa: CASKPDGNNEQFF
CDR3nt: TGTGCCAGCAAACCGGACGGAAACAATGAGCAGTTCTTC

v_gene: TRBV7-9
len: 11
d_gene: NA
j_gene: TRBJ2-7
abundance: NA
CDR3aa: CASSTHFEQYF
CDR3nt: TGTGCCAGCAGCACTCACTTCGAGCAGTACTTC

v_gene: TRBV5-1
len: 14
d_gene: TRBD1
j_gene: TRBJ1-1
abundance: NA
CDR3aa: CASSLDRVRTEAFF
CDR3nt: TGCGCCAGCAGCCTTGACAGGGTCCGCACTGAAGCTTTCTTT

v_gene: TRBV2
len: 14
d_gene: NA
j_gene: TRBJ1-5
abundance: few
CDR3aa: CASNTGIWNQPQHF
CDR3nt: TGTGCCAGCAATACGGGGATCTGGAATCAGCCCCAGCATTTT

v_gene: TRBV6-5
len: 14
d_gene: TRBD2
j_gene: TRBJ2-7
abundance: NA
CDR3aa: CASSYREGRYEQYF
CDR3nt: TGTGCCAGCAGTTACCGGGAGGGCCGGTACGAGCAGTACTTC

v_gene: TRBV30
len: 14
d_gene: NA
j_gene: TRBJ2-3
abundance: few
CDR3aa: CAWSGGLHTDTQYF
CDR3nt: TGTGCCTGGAGTGGCGGACTCCACACAGATACGCAGTATTTT

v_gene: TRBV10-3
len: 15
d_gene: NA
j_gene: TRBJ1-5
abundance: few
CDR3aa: CAISEEQDGWQPQHF
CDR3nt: TGTGCCATCAGTGAGGAGCAGGATGGGTGGCAGCCCCAGCATTTT